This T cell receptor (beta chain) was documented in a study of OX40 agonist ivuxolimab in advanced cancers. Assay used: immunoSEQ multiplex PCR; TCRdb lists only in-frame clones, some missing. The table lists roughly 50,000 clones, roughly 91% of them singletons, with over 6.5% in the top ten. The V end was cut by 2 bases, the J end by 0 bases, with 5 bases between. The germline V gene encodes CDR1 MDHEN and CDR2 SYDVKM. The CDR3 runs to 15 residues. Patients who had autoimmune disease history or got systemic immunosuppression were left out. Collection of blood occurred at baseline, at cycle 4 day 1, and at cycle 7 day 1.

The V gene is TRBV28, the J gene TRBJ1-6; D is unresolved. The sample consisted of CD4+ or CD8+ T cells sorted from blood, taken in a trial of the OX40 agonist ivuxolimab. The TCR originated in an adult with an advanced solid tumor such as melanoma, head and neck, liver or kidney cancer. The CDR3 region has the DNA TGTGCCAGCAGTTTACGCAGCTCCTATAATTCACCCCTCCACTTT. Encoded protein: CASSLRSSYNSPLHF.